The clone carrying this T cell receptor (beta chain) was observed at least ten times. The sample originates from a study of CD8 T cells in ankylosing spondylitis. V was clipped by 5 bases and J by 3 bases; unmatched bases: 7. CDR1 is SGHRS, CDR2 YFSETQ, per germline. The CDR3 is 14 residues long. TCRdb redid the calling of the 5' RACE reads with MiXCR, one entry per CDR3 protein. This table has about 250,000 distinct CDR3 sequences, 20% to 30% appearing once. This chain connects TRBV5-1 to TRBJ1-1; 7 bases are a match to TRBD1. This receptor was identified in a male donor with ankylosing spondylitis or in good health (not recorded which). The sequencing sample was made of blood, either unsorted or a sorted T cell fraction (not recorded which). CDR3 coding DNA: TGCGCCAGCAGACAAACAGGGGAGGACACTGAAGCTTTCTTT. It is translated as CASRQTGEDTEAFF.